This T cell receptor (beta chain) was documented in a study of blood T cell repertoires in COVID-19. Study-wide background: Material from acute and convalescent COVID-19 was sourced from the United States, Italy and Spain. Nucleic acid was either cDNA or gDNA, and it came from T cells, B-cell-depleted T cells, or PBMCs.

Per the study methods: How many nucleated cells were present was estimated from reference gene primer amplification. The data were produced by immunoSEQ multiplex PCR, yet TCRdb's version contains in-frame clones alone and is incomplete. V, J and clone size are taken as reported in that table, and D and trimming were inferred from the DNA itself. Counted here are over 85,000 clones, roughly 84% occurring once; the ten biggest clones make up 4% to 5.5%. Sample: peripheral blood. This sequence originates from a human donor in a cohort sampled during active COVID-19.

CDR3 DNA sequence: TGCGCCAGCAGCTTGGACAGGCCAGAAAACAATTCACCCCTCCACTTT. This encodes CASSLDRPENNSPLHF. The chain has TRBV5-1 and TRBJ1-6; D possibly corresponds to TRBD1 (5 bases). The germline gives CDR1 SGHRS, CDR2 YFSETQ. Trimming shortened V by 0 bases and J by 7 bases, and 14 bases separated the two germline ends. CDR3 size: 16 residues.